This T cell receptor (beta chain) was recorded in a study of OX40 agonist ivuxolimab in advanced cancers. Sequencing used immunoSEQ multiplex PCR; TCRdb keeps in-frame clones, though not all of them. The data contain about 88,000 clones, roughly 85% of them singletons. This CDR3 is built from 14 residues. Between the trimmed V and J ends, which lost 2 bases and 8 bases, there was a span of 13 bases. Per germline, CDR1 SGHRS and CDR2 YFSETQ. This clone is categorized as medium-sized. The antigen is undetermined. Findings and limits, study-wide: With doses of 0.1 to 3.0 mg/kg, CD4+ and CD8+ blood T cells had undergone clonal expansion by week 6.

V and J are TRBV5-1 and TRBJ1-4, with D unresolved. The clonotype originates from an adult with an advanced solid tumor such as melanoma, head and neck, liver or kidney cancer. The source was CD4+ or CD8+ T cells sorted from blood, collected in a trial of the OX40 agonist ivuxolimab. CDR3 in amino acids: CASSFWGSWEKLFF. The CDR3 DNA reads TGCGCCAGCAGCTTTTGGGGTTCGTGGGAAAAACTGTTTTTT.